This T cell receptor (beta chain) comes out of a study of cytomegalovirus exposure and HLA in healthy donors. From germline, CDR1 is LGHNA and CDR2 YNFKEQ. The CDR3 runs to 19 residues. V lost 0 bases to trimming and J lost 0 bases, with 20 bases between them. The primer mix had 60 Vbeta and 13 Jbeta primers. Assay used: immunoSEQ multiplex PCR; TCRdb lists only in-frame clones, some missing. This table lists some 75,000 clones. This clonotype was obtained from a boy aged 5-17 years in good health and CMV-seronegative. The V call is TRBV4-2, the J call TRBJ1-2; D call uncertain. The sequenced material came from PBMCs. This CDR3 reads CASSQEGQGSWRANYGYTF. The CDR3 bases are TGTGCCAGCAGCCAAGAGGGCCAAGGCAGTTGGAGGGCTAACTATGGCTACACCTTC.